The clone carrying this TCR beta chain was seen a few times. This sample was taken from a study of blood T cell repertoires in COVID-19. About the study: Sites across the United States, Italy and Spain contributed samples from acute and convalescent COVID-19. In each case, the material was cDNA or gDNA derived from T cells, B-cell-depleted T cells, or PBMCs.

Under the authors' procedure: Amplified reference gene primers provided the basis for estimating nucleated cell counts. The method was immunoSEQ multiplex PCR; TCRdb's version includes in-frame clones alone and lacks a portion of them. The V and J calls and the clone size are those of that table, but D and trimming were determined from the DNA. The sample holds roughly 80,000 clones, more than 70% seen once. Germline loops: CDR1 MNHEY, CDR2 SVGAGI. Trimming cost V 6 bases and J 0 bases, with 14 bases left between them. The CDR3 length is 15 residues. This TCR was recovered from a man aged 55 to 70 with active or convalescent COVID-19. This sequence joins TRBV6-5 and TRBJ1-1, with a tentative D call TRBD1 (5 bases). Sequencing used peripheral blood. The CDR3, as DNA: TGTGCCAGCAGGACCAGTGGACACCTGAACACTGAAGCTTTCTTT. Translation: CASRTSGHLNTEAFF.